This TCR beta chain appears in the sequencing data of a study of control samples from healthy donors and cancer patients. The germline CDR1 and CDR2 sequences are LNHDA and SQIVND (reference sequence). The J segment lost 7 bases and the V segment lost 8 bases, leaving 8 bases of the junction unmatched. This CDR3 spans 14 amino acids. Sequencing used immunoSEQ multiplex PCR; TCRdb keeps in-frame clones, though not all of them. The sample yields some 73,000 clones, around 95% seen once. The source material was blood. The chain has TRBV19 and TRBJ1-6, with TRBD1 identical over 7 bases. The receptor was isolated from a woman aged 40 to 50 in good health. CDR3 DNA: TGTGCCAGTCACCCCAGGGGGGGCAATTCACCCCTCCACTTT. Amino acids: CASHPRGGNSPLHF.